This T cell receptor beta chain was observed in a study of cytomegalovirus exposure and HLA in healthy donors. For the study at large: An early data release held tens of millions of unique TCRs from HLA-typed donors. Regarding the study as a whole: The study labeled roughly 160 TCR beta chains cytomegalovirus-associated. An analysis that came later showed most CMV-associated TCR beta chains appearing HLA-restricted.

With 60 Vbeta and 13 Jbeta primers, the PCR was carried out. Some clones are missing from TCRdb's copy, which holds only in-frame ones; the method was immunoSEQ multiplex PCR. The table lists roughly 67,000 clones, around four fifths of them singletons. For this clone: Antigen: not known.

Sequenced input: PBMCs. This TCR was sampled from a man in his forties in good health and CMV-seronegative.

The CDR3 region is CASSQMGREDEQFF. CDR3 nucleotide sequence: TGCGCCAGCAGCCAAATGGGGAGGGAGGATGAGCAGTTCTTC. This rearrangement joins TRBV4-3 to TRBJ2-1, with 7 nucleotides matching TRBD2. V lost 2 bases and J lost 8; bases outside the gene matches: 6. The CDR3 sequence is 14 residues long. Germline CDR1 reads LGHNA; CDR2 reads YSLEER.